This T cell receptor (beta chain) was profiled in a study of blood T cells in healthy people across ages. A second PCR, run for about 6 to 11 cycles, used a sample-barcoded 5' primer plus a J-beta primer mix. TCRdb reprocessed the 5' RACE reads with MiXCR, giving one entry per CDR3 protein. The sample has more than 1,400,000 distinct CDR3 sequences, 40% to 50% seen once; the top ten hold less than 8%. The receptor was isolated from a woman aged 18-35 years in good health. The material sequenced was blood.

This CDR3 reads CASRGGADLANEQFF. In DNA form, the CDR3 reads TGTGCCAGCCGCGGGGGGGCCGATCTCGCTAATGAGCAGTTCTTC. The V gene is TRBV3-1, the J gene TRBJ2-1, with 9 bases matching TRBD2. CDR3 size: 15 residues. CDR1 LGHDT and CDR2 YNNKEL come from the germline V gene (reference sequence). The V and J ends lost 8 bases and 7 bases, in that order; junction bases with no gene match: 12.